One sample yielded the 29 T cell receptor beta chains listed below, sequenced in a study of T cells in Graves' hyperthyroidism and ophthalmopathy. RNA transcripts provided the source from which TCR beta CDR3 regions were amplified. When the TCR CDR3 underwent first-round RT-PCR, the HTBI primer set was used. TCRdb itself ran the multiplex PCR reads through MiXCR, one entry per CDR3 protein. The data contain roughly 420,000 distinct CDR3 sequences, approximately 15% of them seen just once; the ten biggest clones take up roughly 8%. The specimen sequenced was blood. The receptors were gathered from a woman in her late teens or twenties with Graves' hyperthyroidism.

The chain uses TRBV7-6 and TRBJ1-3; D not resolved. Germline CDR1 reads SGHVS; CDR2 reads FNYEAQ. The CDR3 length is 17 residues. V was shortened by 0 bases and J by 2 bases, with 14 bases between the two germline ends. DNA of the CDR3: TGTGCCAGCAGCTTAGCCCCGAAAGGGCTAGCTGGAAACACCATATATTTT. Its protein is CASSLAPKGLAGNTIYF.

This clonotype was seen ten or more times. The chain uses TRBV6-2 or TRBV6-3 and TRBJ2-1, with 10 bases lining up with TRBD2. The germline CDR1 and CDR2 sequences are MNHEY and SVGEGT. Trimming at V came to 8 bases and at J to 8 bases, leaving 12 bases not matched to a gene. The CDR3 is 15 amino acids. The chain's CDR3 is CASAMSASGSHEQFF. The CDR3 region has the DNA TGTGCCAGCGCAATGTCGGCTAGCGGGAGCCATGAGCAGTTCTTC.

This clonotype was recorded at least ten times. This rearrangement joins TRBV7-9 to TRBJ1-6; D may be TRBD1 (5 bases). V lost 5 bases, J lost 6 bases, and 11 bases lay in between. This CDR3 region has 14 residues. CDR1 is SEHNR and CDR2 is FQNEAQ in the germline V gene (reference sequence). CDR3 protein: CASSPGLRNSPLHF. The CDR3 bases are TGTGCCAGCAGCCCGGGACTGCGTAATTCACCCCTCCACTTT.

This clonotype showed up many times. DNA for the CDR3: TGTGCCAGCAACAACTCGGGACAAAAGTACTTC. The encoded protein is CASNNSGQKYF. The chain recombines TRBV12-3 or TRBV12-4 with TRBJ2-5; a possible D gene is TRBD1 (6 bases). V was shortened by 7 bases and J by 12 bases, with 15 bases between the two germline ends. The CDR3 has 11 amino acids.

This clonotype has ten or more counts. The J gene is TRBJ2-2, the V gene TRBV7-3; weak D call: TRBD2 (5 bases). Trimming stripped 0 bases from V and 3 bases from J, with 11 bases between. This CDR3 region has 16 residues. Germline V gives CDR1 SGHTA, CDR2 FQGTGA. CDR3 sequence (DNA): TGTGCCAGCAGCTTAACGGGAACTAGATACACCGGGGAGCTGTTTTTT. Amino acids: CASSLTGTRYTGELFF.

This clonotype was detected only a few times. The CDR3 sequence is CATSAPGGDTQYF. CDR3 DNA sequence: TGTGCCACCAGTGCCCCCGGCGGGGATACGCAGTATTTT. The V call is TRBV24-1, the J call TRBJ2-3; tentative D call: TRBD2 (5 bases). V lost 5 bases and J lost 6, with 11 bases in between. In germline, CDR1 is KGHDR, CDR2 SFDVKD. This CDR3 comprises 13 residues.

The sample holds many counts of this clonotype. The rearrangement uses TRBV20-1 and TRBJ1-1, with D unresolved. CDR3 length: 11 residues. Germline V gene data show CDR1 as DFQATT and CDR2 as SNEGSKA (reference sequence). V lost 5 bases and J 1 base, leaving 5 bases between the germline ends. The CDR3 DNA follows: TGCAGTGCTTCTCCGAACACTGAAGCTTTCTTT. It specifies CSASPNTEAFF.

This clonotype was seen repeatedly, ten times or more. J is TRBJ2-5 and V is TRBV6-1; 10 bases agree with TRBD2. This CDR3 comprises 15 residues. Germline values: CDR1 MNHNS, CDR2 SASEGT. V was pared by 4 bases and J by 1 base, with 3 bases of the junction left unmatched. CDR3 sequence: CASSGQRGGQETQYF. Written as DNA, the CDR3 is TGTGCCAGCAGTGGCCAGCGGGGGGGCCAAGAGACCCAGTACTTC.

This clonotype was recorded at least ten times. This chain uses TRBV6-1 with TRBJ2-2, with 12 bases lining up with TRBD1. In germline, CDR1 is MNHNS, CDR2 SASEGT. The CDR3 spans 15 residues. Trimming took 7 bases from V and 5 from J; bases not matched to a gene: 5. The CDR3 loop reads CASNPGQGATGELFF. CDR3 coding DNA: TGTGCCAGCAACCCGGGACAGGGGGCAACCGGGGAGCTGTTTTTT.

The CDR3 loop is CASSGQGARYNEQFF. The CDR3 coding sequence is TGCGCCAGCAGTGGTCAGGGGGCGAGGTACAATGAGCAGTTCTTC. The chain combines TRBV10-1 with TRBJ2-1; TRBD1 agrees at 8 bases. The junction had 6 bases not matched to a gene; V was cut back by 4 bases and J by 4 bases. This CDR3 is 15 amino acids long. CDR1 is WNHNN, CDR2 SYGVQD, per germline (reference sequence).

This clonotype was counted ten times or more. The J gene is TRBJ1-2, the V gene TRBV5-1; tentatively, D is TRBD1 (5 bases). V was shortened by 4 bases and J by 4 bases, with 14 bases between the two germline ends. This CDR3 is built from 14 residues. Per the germline V gene, CDR1 is SGHRS and CDR2 is YFSETQ. CDR3 in DNA: TGCGCCAGCAGCCCGGGAAGGGGACTCTATGGCTACACCTTC. It encodes CASSPGRGLYGYTF.

This clonotype appeared a few times. The V gene is TRBV4-2, the J gene TRBJ1-5; tentative D call: TRBD1 (6 bases). The CDR3 extends over 17 amino acids. Per the germline V gene, CDR1 is LGHNA and CDR2 is YNFKEQ. With 5 bases removed from V and 2 bases from J, the gap between germline ends came to 19 bases. CDR3 protein: CASSNAPSGVGNQPQHF. CDR3 DNA: TGTGCCAGCAGCAATGCCCCTTCAGGGGTGGGCAATCAGCCCCAGCATTTT.

The V and J genes are TRBV19 and TRBJ2-1; weak D call: TRBD2 (6 bases). This CDR3 is 16 amino acids long. Germline V gene sequence: CDR1 LNHDA, CDR2 SQIVND (reference sequence). V shed 7 bases and J shed 5 bases, with 21 bases lying between them. The CDR3, as DNA: TGTGCCAGTATAGGTCCATTTCGGGGGTACCACAATGAGCAGTTCTTC. Translated, it gives CASIGPFRGYHNEQFF.

The chain joins TRBV6-1 to TRBJ1-2, with a tentative D call TRBD1 (6 bases). The CDR3 consists of 14 residues. V shed 4 bases and J shed 6 bases, with 15 bases lying between them. Germline CDR1 reads MNHNS; CDR2 reads SASEGT. This CDR3 is CASSAVRGDNGYTF. CDR3 nucleotide sequence: TGTGCCAGCAGTGCGGTCCGGGGGGACAATGGCTACACCTTC.

This clonotype was observed a handful of times. The chain combines TRBV29-1 with TRBJ2-2; no definite D call. Germline values: CDR1 SQVTM, CDR2 ANQGSEA. The ends were cut back, 7 bases at V and 4 bases at J, with 7 bases in the middle. CDR3 size: 11 residues. CDR3 sequence (DNA): TGCAGCGCCGCTGCCACCGGGGAGCTGTTTTTT. It yields the protein CSAAATGELFF.

This chain connects TRBV13 to TRBJ1-3, with 7 bases that match TRBD1. The CDR3 has 17 amino acids. Germline assignment: CDR1 PRHDT and CDR2 FYEKMQ (reference sequence). V lost 4 bases, J lost 0 bases, and 9 bases stayed unmatched. The CDR3 DNA follows: TGTGCCAGCAGCTCAGCAGGGGAGGGGGCCTCTGGAAACACCATATATTTT. As protein: CASSSAGEGASGNTIYF.

This clonotype was detected only once. The J gene is TRBJ2-7, the V gene TRBV20-1; the D is unclear. CDR3 length: 12 residues. Germline lookup yields CDR1 DFQATT and CDR2 SNEGSKA (reference sequence). The V and J ends lost 3 bases and 2 bases respectively, with 8 bases between them. DNA for the CDR3: TGCAGTGCTAGCCTGGCCCCCTACGAGCAGTACTTC. Its translation: CSASLAPYEQYF.

This clonotype showed up many times. The chain couples TRBV5-1 to TRBJ2-7; TRBD2 might be the D (7 bases). The germline CDR1 and CDR2 sequences are SGHRS and YFSETQ. The CDR3 covers 15 residues. The V end was cut by 1 base, the J end by 2 bases, with 13 bases between. The CDR3 DNA is TGCGCCAGCAGCTTGCGATCGGGGGGCCCCTACGAGCAGTACTTC. It codes for CASSLRSGGPYEQYF.

This clonotype occurred many times. The V and J genes are TRBV5-1 and TRBJ2-2; 9 positions agree with TRBD1. Germline loops: CDR1 SGHRS, CDR2 YFSETQ. This CDR3 has 16 residues. V dropped 4 bases and J dropped 5; count of bases not matched to a gene: 9. The CDR3 reads CASSQSRTGATGELFF. In DNA form, the CDR3 reads TGCGCCAGCAGCCAATCACGGACAGGGGCAACCGGGGAGCTGTTTTTT. The complete variable domain, with remaining parts taken from reference TRBV5-1 and TRBJ2-2, reads KAGVTQTPRYLIKTRGQQVTLSCSPISGHRSVSWYQQTPGQGLQFLFEYFSETQRNKGNFPGRFSGRQFSNSRSEMNVSTLELGDSALYLCASSQSRTGATGELFFGEGSRLTVL.

At least ten counts were recorded for this clonotype. The J gene is TRBJ1-1, the V gene TRBV5-1, with a weak D call TRBD1 (5 bases). V shed 1 base and J shed 1 base, with 8 bases lying between them. The CDR3 has 14 residues. Per germline, CDR1 SGHRS and CDR2 YFSETQ. CDR3 region: CASSLKTANTEAFF. The CDR3 coding sequence is TGCGCCAGCAGCTTGAAGACAGCGAACACTGAAGCTTTCTTT. The full variable domain, its missing parts supplied by reference TRBV5-1 and TRBJ1-1, is KAGVTQTPRYLIKTRGQQVTLSCSPISGHRSVSWYQQTPGQGLQFLFEYFSETQRNKGNFPGRFSGRQFSNSRSEMNVSTLELGDSALYLCASSLKTANTEAFFGQGTRLTVV.

This clonotype turned up a few times. The gene calls are TRBV5-1 and TRBJ1-4, with TRBD1 as a possible D gene (6 bases). V shed 4 bases and J shed 8 bases, with 18 bases lying between them. The germline CDR1 and CDR2 sequences are SGHRS and YFSETQ. The CDR3 has 15 residues. CDR3 in DNA: TGCGCCAGCAGCGACCAGGGGCCTCGAGGGGAAAAACTGTTTTTT. Protein product: CASSDQGPRGEKLFF.

This clonotype was seen repeatedly, ten times or more. The V call is TRBV5-1, the J call TRBJ2-7; possibly TRBD1 for D (5 bases). CDR3 size: 13 residues. V lost 7 bases, J lost 0 bases, and 11 bases lay in between. CDR1 SGHRS and CDR2 YFSETQ come from the germline V gene. The CDR3 DNA follows: TGCGCCAGCGCAGGGATGCCCTCCTACGAGCAGTACTTC. This translates into CASAGMPSYEQYF. Variable domain in full (rest from reference TRBV5-1 and TRBJ2-7): KAGVTQTPRYLIKTRGQQVTLSCSPISGHRSVSWYQQTPGQGLQFLFEYFSETQRNKGNFPGRFSGRQFSNSRSEMNVSTLELGDSALYLCASAGMPSYEQYFGPGTRLTVT.

This clonotype was seen just once. CDR3 region: CASSRQGGGTEAFF. The CDR3 DNA sequence: TGTGCCAGCAGCCGACAGGGAGGGGGCACTGAAGCTTTCTTT. The chain uses TRBV2 and TRBJ1-1, with 7 bases that match TRBD1. The length of the CDR3 is 14 residues. Looked up from germline, CDR1 is SNHLY and CDR2 is FYNNEI. V was pared by 6 bases and J by 4 bases, with 8 bases of the junction left unmatched.

This clonotype appeared many times. The chain carries TRBV5-8 and TRBJ2-5; weak D call: TRBD1 (6 bases). The CDR3 covers 15 residues. Germline-derived CDR1 and CDR2 are SGHTS and YDEGEE. The V end lost 4 bases, the J end lost 0 bases, and 13 bases lay between the germline ends. The CDR3 DNA reads TGTGCCAGCAGCAGGGGGACATCTTACCAAGAGACCCAGTACTTC. This encodes CASSRGTSYQETQYF.

This clonotype was counted many times. The chain is built from TRBV20-1 and TRBJ2-2, with 9 bases fitting TRBD2. CDR1 and CDR2 (germline): DFQATT, SNEGSKA (reference sequence). The junction had 8 bases not matched to a gene; V was cut back by 0 bases and J by 3 bases. CDR3 size: 17 residues. The CDR3 region has the DNA TGCAGTGCTAGAGAGTTTGCTAGCGGGATGGACACCGGGGAGCTGTTTTTT. Translating gives CSAREFASGMDTGELFF.

The sample holds many counts of this clonotype. The rearrangement joins TRBV3-1 to TRBJ2-1; D call uncertain. Trimming stripped 3 bases from V and 3 bases from J, with 12 bases between. The germline V gene encodes CDR1 LGHDT and CDR2 YNNKEL (reference sequence). The CDR3 extends over 15 amino acids. CDR3 sequence: CASSQGNSFYNEQFF. CDR3 nucleotides: TGTGCCAGCAGCCAGGGGAACTCGTTCTACAATGAGCAGTTCTTC.

There are many counts of this clonotype. The chain combines TRBV9 with TRBJ2-3; 11 bases match TRBD2. V lost 4 bases to trimming and J lost 6 bases; unmatched junction nucleotides: 7. Looked up from germline, CDR1 is SGDLS and CDR2 is YYNGEE. The length of the CDR3 is 15 residues. The CDR3 loop reads CASSPLAGGGDTQYF. In DNA form, the CDR3 reads TGTGCCAGCAGCCCCCTAGCGGGAGGAGGGGATACGCAGTATTTT. The full variable domain, completed using reference TRBV9 and TRBJ2-3, is DSGVTQTPKHLITATGQRVTLRCSPRSGDLSVYWYQQSLDQGLQFLIQYYNGEERAKGNILERFSAQQFPDLHSELNLSSLELGDSALYFCASSPLAGGGDTQYFGPGTRLTVL.

Many counts were recorded for this clonotype. The CDR3 here is CASSLYDGLAGYNEQFF. CDR3 bases: TGTGCCAGCTCACTTTATGACGGACTAGCGGGGTACAATGAGCAGTTCTTC. The chain recombines TRBV18 with TRBJ2-1, with 12 bases that match TRBD2. This CDR3 spans 17 amino acids. Germline V gene data show CDR1 as KGHSH and CDR2 as LQKENI. V shed 4 bases and J 4 bases; nucleotides not matched to a gene: 8. Based on the CDR3 plus reference TRBV18 and TRBJ2-1, the full variable domain is NAGVMQNPRHLVRRRGQEARLRCSPMKGHSHVYWYRQLPEEGLKFMVYLQKENIIDESGMPKERFSAEFPKEGPSILRIQQVVRGDSAAYFCASSLYDGLAGYNEQFFGPGTRLTVL.

The chain couples TRBV27 to TRBJ1-1, with 7 bases aligning to TRBD1. Germline CDR1 and CDR2: MNHEY and SMNVEV (reference sequence). CDR3 size: 16 residues. V was pared by 3 bases and J by 2 bases, with 9 bases of the junction left unmatched. CDR3 loop: CASSLAAGGENTEAFF. CDR3 DNA sequence: TGTGCCAGCAGTTTGGCGGCAGGGGGAGAAAACACTGAAGCTTTCTTT.